The 4 T cell receptor beta chains in this list originate from one sample, sequenced in a study of shared clonotypes between healthy human individuals. Measured with immunoSEQ multiplex PCR; TCRdb has only the in-frame clones, and not every one. The sample shows millions of clones, approximately 90% of them seen only once. The sample comprised naive CD4+ T cells sorted from blood. Subset denoted: CD45RA+ positively selected. The receptor source for this set is a man younger than 35 in good health.

The chain is built from TRBV9 and TRBJ2-1, with D unresolved. Germline values: CDR1 SGDLS, CDR2 YYNGEE. Trimming removed 3 bases at V and 0 bases at J, with 13 bases between. The CDR3 is made up of 16 amino acids. CDR3 loop: CASSDRIPSSYNEQFF. CDR3 in DNA: TGTGCCAGCAGCGACCGGATACCGAGCTCCTACAATGAGCAGTTCTTC.

This chain joins TRBV7-9 and TRBJ1-2; D is unresolved. The CDR3 consists of 13 residues. Trimming shortened V by 5 bases and J by 8 bases, and 15 bases separated the two germline ends. From germline, CDR1 is SEHNR and CDR2 FQNEAQ (reference sequence). The CDR3 loop reads CASSPWAQGGYTF. Written as DNA, the CDR3 is TGTGCCAGCAGCCCCTGGGCCCAAGGGGGCTACACCTTC.

This chain joins TRBV28 and TRBJ2-7, with D perhaps TRBD1 (5 bases). V lost 7 bases and J lost 2, with 12 bases in between. The CDR3 length is 13 residues. Germline V gene data show CDR1 as MDHEN and CDR2 as SYDVKM. In DNA, the CDR3 is TGTGCCAGCACCCCAGGGCCCGCCTACGAGCAGTACTTC. Translating gives CASTPGPAYEQYF.

Details on this clone: Other DNA variants within this sample encode the same CDR3. The rearrangement uses TRBV6-5 and TRBJ2-3; a possible D gene is TRBD2 (5 bases). CDR1 MNHEY and CDR2 SVGAGI come from the germline V gene. CDR3 length equals 15 residues. V lost 4 bases and J lost 1, with 12 bases in between. CDR3 sequence (DNA): TGTGCCAGCAGTTCCCCATCCGGGGGCACAGATACGCAGTATTTT. Amino acids: CASSSPSGGTDTQYF.